Detailed here is one T cell receptor (beta chain). This specimen belongs to a study of blood T cells in healthy people across ages. The authors ran a second PCR of roughly 7 to 11 cycles using a sample-barcoded 5' primer and a J-beta primer mix. TCRdb used MiXCR to reprocess the 5' RACE reads, holding one entry per CDR3 protein. Counted here are about 1.8 million distinct CDR3 sequences, 40% to 55% occurring once; the ten biggest clones make up approximately 2%. This CDR3 contains 16 residues. Germline assignment: CDR1 SQVTM and CDR2 ANQGSEA. The junction had 5 bases not matched to a gene; V was cut back by 6 bases and J by 0 bases.

This TCR derives from a woman in her thirties or forties in good health. J is TRBJ2-6 and V is TRBV29-1, with 10 bases that match TRBD1. Sequenced: blood. The chain's CDR3 is CSVRDRGFSGANVLTF. In DNA, the CDR3 is TGCAGCGTCAGGGACAGGGGATTCTCTGGGGCCAACGTCCTGACTTTC.